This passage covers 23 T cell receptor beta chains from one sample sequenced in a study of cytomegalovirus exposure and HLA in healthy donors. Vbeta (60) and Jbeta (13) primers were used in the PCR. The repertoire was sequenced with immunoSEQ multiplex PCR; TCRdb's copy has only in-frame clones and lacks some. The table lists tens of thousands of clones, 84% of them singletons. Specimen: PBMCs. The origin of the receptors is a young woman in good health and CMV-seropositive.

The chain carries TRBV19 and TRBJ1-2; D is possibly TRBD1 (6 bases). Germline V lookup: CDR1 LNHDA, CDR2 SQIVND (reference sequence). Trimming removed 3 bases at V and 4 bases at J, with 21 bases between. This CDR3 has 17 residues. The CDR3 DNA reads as TGTGCCAGTAGTATTGATGACAGGCCTTCCATTCTCTATGGCTACACCTTC. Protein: CASSIDDRPSILYGYTF.

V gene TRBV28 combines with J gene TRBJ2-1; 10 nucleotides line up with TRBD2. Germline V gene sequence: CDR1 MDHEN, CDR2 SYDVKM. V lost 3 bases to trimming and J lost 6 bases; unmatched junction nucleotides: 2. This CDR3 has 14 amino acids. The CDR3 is CASSLLAGANEQFF. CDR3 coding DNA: TGTGCCAGCAGTTTGCTAGCGGGGGCCAATGAGCAGTTCTTC. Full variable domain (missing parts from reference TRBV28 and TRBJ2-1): DVKVTQSSRYLVKRTGEKVFLECVQDMDHENMFWYRQDPGLGLRLIYFSYDVKMKEKGDIPEGYSVSREKKERFSLILESASTNQTSMYLCASSLLAGANEQFFGPGTRLTVL.

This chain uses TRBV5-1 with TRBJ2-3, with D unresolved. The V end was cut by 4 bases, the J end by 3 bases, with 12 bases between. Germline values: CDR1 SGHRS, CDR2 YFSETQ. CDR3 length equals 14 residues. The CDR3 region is CASSVARETDTQYF. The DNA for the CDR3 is TGCGCCAGCAGCGTGGCTAGAGAAACAGATACGCAGTATTTT. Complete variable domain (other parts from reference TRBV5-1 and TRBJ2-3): KAGVTQTPRYLIKTRGQQVTLSCSPISGHRSVSWYQQTPGQGLQFLFEYFSETQRNKGNFPGRFSGRQFSNSRSEMNVSTLELGDSALYLCASSVARETDTQYFGPGTRLTVL.

The CDR3 is CASSLGQGNYGYTF. The CDR3 nucleotides read TGTGCCAGCAGCTTAGGGCAGGGGAACTATGGCTACACCTTC. The chain couples TRBV13 to TRBJ1-2, with D maybe TRBD1 (6 bases). V was cut by 0 bases and J by 2 bases, with 7 bases left in between. CDR1 and CDR2 (germline): PRHDT, FYEKMQ (reference sequence). The CDR3 runs to 14 residues.

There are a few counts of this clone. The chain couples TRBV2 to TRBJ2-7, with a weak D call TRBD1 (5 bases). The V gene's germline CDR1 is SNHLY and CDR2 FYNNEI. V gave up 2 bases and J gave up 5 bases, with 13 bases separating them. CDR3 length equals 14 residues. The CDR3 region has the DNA TGTGCCAGCAGTGAATTTAGGCAGGGAAACGAGCAGTACTTC. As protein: CASSEFRQGNEQYF.

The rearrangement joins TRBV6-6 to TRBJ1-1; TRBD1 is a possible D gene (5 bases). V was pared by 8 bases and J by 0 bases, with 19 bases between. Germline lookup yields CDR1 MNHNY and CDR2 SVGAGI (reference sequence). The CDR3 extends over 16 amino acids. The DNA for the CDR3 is TGTGCCAGCCATACGGGGTCAGGGAGGTTGAACACTGAAGCTTTCTTT. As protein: CASHTGSGRLNTEAFF.

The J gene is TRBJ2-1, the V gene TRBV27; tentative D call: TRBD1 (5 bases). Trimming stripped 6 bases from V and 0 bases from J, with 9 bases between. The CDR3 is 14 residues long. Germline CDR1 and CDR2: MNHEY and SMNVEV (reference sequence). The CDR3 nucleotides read TGTGCCAGCAGACGCGACAGCTCCTACAATGAGCAGTTCTTC. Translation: CASRRDSSYNEQFF.

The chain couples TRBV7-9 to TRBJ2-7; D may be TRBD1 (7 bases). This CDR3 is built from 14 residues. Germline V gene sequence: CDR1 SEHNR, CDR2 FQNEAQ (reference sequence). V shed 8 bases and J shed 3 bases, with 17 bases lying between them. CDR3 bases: TGTGCCAGCGGCAGGGGGGCGTTGGGCTACGAGCAGTACTTC. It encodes CASGRGALGYEQYF. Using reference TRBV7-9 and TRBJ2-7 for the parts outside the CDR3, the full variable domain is DTGVSQNPRHKITKRGQNVTFRCDPISEHNRLYWYRQTLGQGPEFLTYFQNEAQLEKSRLLSDRFSAERPKGSFSTLEIQRTEQGDSAMYLCASGRGALGYEQYFGPGTRLTVT.

CDR3: CASSAGRGQETQYF. CDR3 DNA sequence: TGCGCCAGCAGTGCCGGGCGGGGGCAAGAGACCCAGTACTTC. The rearrangement joins TRBV10-1 to TRBJ2-5; 7 positions match TRBD2. The V segment lost 4 bases and the J segment 2 bases; nucleotides outside the gene matches: 4. The CDR3 consists of 14 residues. Germline V gene data show CDR1 as WNHNN and CDR2 as SYGVQD (reference sequence).

This CDR3 is CASSGTLGQESGETQYF. Here the CDR3 DNA reads TGTGCCAGCAGTGGGACCCTAGGACAGGAGTCTGGAGAGACCCAGTACTTC. The chain couples TRBV28 to TRBJ2-5; 7 bases are shared with TRBD1. The CDR3 totals 17 residues. CDR1 MDHEN and CDR2 SYDVKM come from the germline V gene. V shed 5 bases and J 4 bases; nucleotides not matched to a gene: 16.

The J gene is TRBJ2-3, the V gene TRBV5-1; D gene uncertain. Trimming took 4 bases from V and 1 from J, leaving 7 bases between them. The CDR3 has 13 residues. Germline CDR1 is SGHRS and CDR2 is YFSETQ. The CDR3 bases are TGCGCCAGCAGCGCAGAACGCACAGATACGCAGTATTTT. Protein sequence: CASSAERTDTQYF.

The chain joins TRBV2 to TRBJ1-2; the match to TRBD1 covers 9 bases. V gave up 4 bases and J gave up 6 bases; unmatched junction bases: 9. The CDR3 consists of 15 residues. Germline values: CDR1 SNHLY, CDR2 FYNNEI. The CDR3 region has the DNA TGTGCCAGCAGTGGGGGGACAGGGTTTCAGAATGGCTACACCTTC. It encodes CASSGGTGFQNGYTF. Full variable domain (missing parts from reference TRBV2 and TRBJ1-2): EPEVTQTPSHQVTQMGQEVILRCVPISNHLYFYWYRQILGQKVEFLVSFYNNEISEKSEIFDDQFSVERPDGSNFTLKIRSTKLEDSAMYFCASSGGTGFQNGYTFGSGTRLTVV.

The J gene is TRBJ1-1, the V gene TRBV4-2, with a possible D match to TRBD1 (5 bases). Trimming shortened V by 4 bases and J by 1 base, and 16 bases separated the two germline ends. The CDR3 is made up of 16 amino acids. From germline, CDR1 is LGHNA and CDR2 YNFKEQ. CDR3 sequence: CASSPRGQTRNTEAFF. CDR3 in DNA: TGTGCCAGCAGCCCCCGCGGACAAACTCGGAACACTGAAGCTTTCTTT.

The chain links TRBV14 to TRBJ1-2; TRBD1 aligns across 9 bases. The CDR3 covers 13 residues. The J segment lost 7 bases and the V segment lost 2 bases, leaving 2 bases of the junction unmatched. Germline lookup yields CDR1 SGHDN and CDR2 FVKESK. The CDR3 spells CASSQYRGPGYTF. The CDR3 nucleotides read TGTGCCAGCAGCCAATACAGGGGGCCTGGCTACACCTTC.

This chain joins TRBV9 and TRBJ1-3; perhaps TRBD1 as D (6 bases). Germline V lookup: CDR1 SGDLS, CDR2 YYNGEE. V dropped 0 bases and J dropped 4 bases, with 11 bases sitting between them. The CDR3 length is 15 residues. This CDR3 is CASSVGPGVGNTIYF. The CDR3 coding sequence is TGTGCCAGCAGCGTAGGTCCAGGGGTCGGAAACACCATATATTTT.

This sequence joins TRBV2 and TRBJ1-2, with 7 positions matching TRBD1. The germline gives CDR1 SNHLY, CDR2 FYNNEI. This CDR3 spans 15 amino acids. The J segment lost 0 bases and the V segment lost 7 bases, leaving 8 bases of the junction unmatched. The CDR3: CASTPTGWTNYGYTF. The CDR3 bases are TGTGCCAGCACTCCGACAGGGTGGACTAACTATGGCTACACCTTC. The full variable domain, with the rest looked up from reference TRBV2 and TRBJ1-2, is EPEVTQTPSHQVTQMGQEVILRCVPISNHLYFYWYRQILGQKVEFLVSFYNNEISEKSEIFDDQFSVERPDGSNFTLKIRSTKLEDSAMYFCASTPTGWTNYGYTFGSGTRLTVV.

The CDR3 DNA sequence: TGTGCCAGCTCACTACGGCCTAGCGGGAGGTCAAGCTCCTACGAGCAGTACTTC. It specifies CASSLRPSGRSSSYEQYF. The chain uses TRBV18 and TRBJ2-7, with 11 bases lining up with TRBD2. The CDR3 is 18 amino acids. V trimming: 4 bases; J trimming: 0 bases; junction bases outside the gene matches: 11. The V gene's germline CDR1 is KGHSH and CDR2 LQKENI.

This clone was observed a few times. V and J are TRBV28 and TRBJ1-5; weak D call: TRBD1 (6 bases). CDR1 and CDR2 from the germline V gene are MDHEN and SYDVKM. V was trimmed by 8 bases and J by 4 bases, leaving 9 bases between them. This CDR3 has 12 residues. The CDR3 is CASLDSNQPQHF. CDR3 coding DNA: TGTGCCAGCCTGGACAGTAATCAGCCCCAGCATTTT. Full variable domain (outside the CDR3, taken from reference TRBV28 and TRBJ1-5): DVKVTQSSRYLVKRTGEKVFLECVQDMDHENMFWYRQDPGLGLRLIYFSYDVKMKEKGDIPEGYSVSREKKERFSLILESASTNQTSMYLCASLDSNQPQHFGDGTRLSIL.

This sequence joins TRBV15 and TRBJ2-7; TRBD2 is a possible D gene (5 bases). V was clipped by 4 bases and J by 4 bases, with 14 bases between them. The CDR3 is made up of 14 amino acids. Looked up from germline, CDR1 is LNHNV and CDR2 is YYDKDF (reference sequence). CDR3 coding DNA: TGTGCCACCAGCATCGACTCACTAGGGTACGAGCAGTACTTC. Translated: CATSIDSLGYEQYF.

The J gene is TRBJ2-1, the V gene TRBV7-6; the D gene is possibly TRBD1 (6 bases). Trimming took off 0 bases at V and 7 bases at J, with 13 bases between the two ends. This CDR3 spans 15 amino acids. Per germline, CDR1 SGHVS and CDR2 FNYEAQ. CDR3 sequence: CASSLADTTGNEQFF. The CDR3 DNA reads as TGTGCCAGCAGCTTAGCCGACACAACAGGGAATGAGCAGTTCTTC.

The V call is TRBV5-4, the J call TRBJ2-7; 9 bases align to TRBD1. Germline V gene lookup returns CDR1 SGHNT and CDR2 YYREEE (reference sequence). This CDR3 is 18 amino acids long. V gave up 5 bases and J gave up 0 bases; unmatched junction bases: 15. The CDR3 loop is CASSIAWFGTGSSYEQYF. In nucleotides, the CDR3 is TGTGCCAGCAGTATAGCTTGGTTCGGGACAGGGAGCTCCTACGAGCAGTACTTC.

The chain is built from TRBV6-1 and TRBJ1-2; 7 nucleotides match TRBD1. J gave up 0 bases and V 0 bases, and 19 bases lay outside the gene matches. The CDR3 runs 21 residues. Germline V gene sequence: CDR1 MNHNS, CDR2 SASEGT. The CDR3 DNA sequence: TGTGCCAGCAGTGAAGCGCGATCCACGGGGGACAGATTCAGGTCTAACTATGGCTACACCTTC. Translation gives CASSEARSTGDRFRSNYGYTF.

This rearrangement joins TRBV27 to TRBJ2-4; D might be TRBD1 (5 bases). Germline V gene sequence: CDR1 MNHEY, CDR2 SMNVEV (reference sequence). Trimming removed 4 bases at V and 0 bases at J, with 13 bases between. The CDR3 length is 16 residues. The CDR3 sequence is CASSSVTVLAKNIQYF. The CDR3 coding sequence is TGTGCCAGCAGTTCCGTGACAGTCTTAGCCAAAAACATTCAGTACTTC.